The 28 T cell receptor beta chains given below trace back to one sample, sequenced in a study of OX40 agonist ivuxolimab in advanced cancers. Assay used: immunoSEQ multiplex PCR; TCRdb lists only in-frame clones, some missing. The sample lists tens of thousands of clones, 85% occurring once. Sequences were derived from CD4+ or CD8+ T cells sorted from blood, sampled in a trial of the OX40 agonist ivuxolimab. Receptor source: an adult with an advanced solid tumor such as melanoma, head and neck, liver or kidney cancer.

The chain uses TRBV12-5 and TRBJ1-1, with a weak D call TRBD1 (5 bases). Deletions cut 4 bases from V and 0 bases from J, with 12 bases between. Germline CDR1 reads LGHNT; CDR2 reads FRNRAP. The length of the CDR3 is 15 residues. The CDR3, as DNA: TGTGCTAGTGGTTCCCCCCCGACAGTGAACACTGAAGCTTTCTTT. Translated, it gives CASGSPPTVNTEAFF.

The rearrangement links TRBV7-9 to TRBJ2-7, with D possibly being TRBD1 (5 bases). The CDR3 covers 16 residues. CDR1 is SEHNR and CDR2 is FQNEAQ in the germline V gene (reference sequence). V dropped 5 bases and J dropped 5 bases, with 22 bases sitting between them. CDR3 residues: CASSPWVGAEDDEQYF. CDR3 DNA sequence: TGTGCCAGCAGCCCCTGGGTAGGGGCAGAGGATGACGAGCAGTACTTC.

The V and J genes are TRBV5-1 and TRBJ2-5, with a weak D call TRBD1 (6 bases). CDR3 length: 13 amino acids. From germline, CDR1 is SGHRS and CDR2 YFSETQ. V was cut by 4 bases and J by 4 bases, with 11 bases left in between. CDR3 in amino acids: CASSERGLETQYF. The CDR3 DNA sequence: TGCGCCAGCAGCGAGAGGGGGTTAGAGACCCAGTACTTC.

This clone was seen a single time. V and J are TRBV19 and TRBJ1-5, with D unclear. The CDR3 is made up of 14 amino acids. The germline CDR1 and CDR2 sequences are LNHDA and SQIVND (reference sequence). V was shortened by 3 bases and J by 5 bases, with 11 bases between the two germline ends. CDR3 DNA sequence: TGTGCCAGTAGTATTGGCCGGTTTGATCAGCCCCAGCATTTT. Translation: CASSIGRFDQPQHF.

The V call is TRBV6-1, the J call TRBJ2-7; no reliable D call. In germline, CDR1 is MNHNS, CDR2 SASEGT. V was pared by 6 bases and J by 4 bases, with 16 bases between. The CDR3 length is 14 residues. CDR3 amino acids: CASRTYSKGYEQYF. Here the CDR3 DNA reads TGTGCCAGCAGGACTTATTCAAAGGGATACGAGCAGTACTTC.

This clone was detected only a few times. J is TRBJ2-1 and V is TRBV7-3; D tentatively fits TRBD1 or TRBD2 (5 bases each). The ends were cut back, 2 bases at V and 3 bases at J, with 11 bases in the middle. Germline assignment: CDR1 SGHTA and CDR2 FQGTGA. This CDR3 is 15 amino acids long. In DNA form, the CDR3 reads TGTGCCAGCAGCTTAGACAGAGGAGGCTACAATGAGCAGTTCTTC. As protein: CASSLDRGGYNEQFF.

This clone was counted a few times. The chain joins TRBV5-1 to TRBJ1-1; a possible D gene is TRBD1 (5 bases). The CDR3 consists of 12 residues. Germline assignment: CDR1 SGHRS and CDR2 YFSETQ. Deletions cut 0 bases from V and 11 bases from J, with 11 bases between. CDR3: CASSLAQGSAFF. The CDR3 coding sequence is TGCGCCAGCAGCTTGGCCCAGGGATCGGCTTTCTTT.

The V call is TRBV7-2, the J call TRBJ2-3; D unresolved. Germline-derived CDR1 and CDR2 are SGHTA and FQGNSA. The V and J ends lost 3 bases and 0 bases respectively, with 7 bases between them. This CDR3 spans 14 amino acids. The CDR3 coding sequence is TGTGCCAGCAGCTTTCTAGAAAGCACAGATACGCAGTATTTT. It specifies CASSFLESTDTQYF.

The rearrangement joins TRBV5-1 to TRBJ2-1; TRBD2 matches at 7 bases. V gave up 3 bases and J gave up 4 bases; unmatched junction bases: 10. Germline loops: CDR1 SGHRS, CDR2 YFSETQ. The CDR3 spans 16 residues. DNA for the CDR3: TGCGCCAGCAGCTCCCTGAGGGCGGGAGTGTACAATGAGCAGTTCTTC. Translating gives CASSSLRAGVYNEQFF.

CDR3 residues: CASSWAGSGELFF. The CDR3 DNA follows: TGTGCCAGCAGCTGGGCGGGGTCTGGGGAGCTGTTTTTT. The genes are TRBV7-6 and TRBJ2-2, with D possibly matching TRBD2 (6 bases). In germline, CDR1 is SGHVS, CDR2 FNYEAQ. Trimming stripped 4 bases from V and 8 bases from J, with 11 bases between. The CDR3 is 13 amino acids.

V usage is TRBV6-1 and J usage is TRBJ2-7; tentatively, D is TRBD2 (6 bases). V dropped 8 bases and J dropped 2 bases, with 16 bases sitting between them. The CDR3 covers 14 residues. The V gene's germline CDR1 is MNHNS and CDR2 SASEGT. For the CDR3, the DNA is TGTGCCAGCTCTACTTGGGGGGATACCTACGAGCAGTACTTC. Protein: CASSTWGDTYEQYF.

The chain couples TRBV6-5 to TRBJ1-1, with 9 bases matching TRBD1. CDR1 is MNHEY, CDR2 SVGAGI, per germline. The CDR3 spans 12 residues. V shed 6 bases and J 6 bases; nucleotides not matched to a gene: 2. In nucleotides, the CDR3 is TGTGCCAGCAGCCGGACAGGGGCTGAAGCTTTCTTT. Protein: CASSRTGAEAFF.

The rearrangement uses TRBV11-3 and TRBJ2-5; 15 positions match TRBD2. V gave up 5 bases and J gave up 2 bases; unmatched junction bases: 6. The length of the CDR3 is 17 residues. The V gene's germline CDR1 is SGHNT and CDR2 YENEEA. The CDR3 nucleotides read TGTGCCAGCAGCCCCGGACTAGCGGGGGGGATACAAGAGACCCAGTACTTC. It codes for CASSPGLAGGIQETQYF. The full variable domain, rest sourced from reference TRBV11-3 and TRBJ2-5, is EAGVVQSPRYKIIEKKQPVAFWCNPISGHNTLYWYLQNLGQGPELLIRYENEEAVDDSQLPKDRFSAERLKGVDSTLKIQPAELGDSAVYLCASSPGLAGGIQETQYFGPGTRLLVL.

This chain uses TRBV5-1 with TRBJ2-1; 8 bases are a match to TRBD1. Germline V CDR1 and CDR2: SGHRS, YFSETQ. This CDR3 contains 15 residues. The V segment lost 4 bases and the J segment 3 bases; nucleotides outside the gene matches: 6. The CDR3 is CASSTGQAFYNEQFF. CDR3 nucleotide sequence: TGCGCCAGCAGCACGGGACAGGCCTTCTACAATGAGCAGTTCTTC.

This clone was recorded only once. The chain couples TRBV30 to TRBJ2-1; D possibly uses TRBD1 or TRBD2 (5 bases each). Germline V gene data show CDR1 as GTSNPN and CDR2 as SVGIG (reference sequence). The CDR3 sequence is 11 residues long. The ends were cut back, 2 bases at V and 10 bases at J, with 9 bases in the middle. In nucleotides, the CDR3 is TGTGCCTGGAGTTTGGGGGTCGAGCAGTTCTTC. Its translation: CAWSLGVEQFF.

V is TRBV19 and J is TRBJ1-4; 12 nucleotides align to TRBD1. The CDR3 is 16 amino acids. From germline, CDR1 is LNHDA and CDR2 SQIVND (reference sequence). The ends lost 5 bases at V and 5 bases at J; junction bases unmatched: 6. The CDR3 coding sequence is TGTGCCAGTAGTGCGGGACAGGGGGCCGGGAATGAAAAACTGTTTTTT. Encoded protein: CASSAGQGAGNEKLFF.

The chain's CDR3 is CASSIAGRDQPQHF. Here the CDR3 DNA reads TGTGCCAGTAGTATAGCGGGTAGAGATCAGCCCCAGCATTTT. The chain has TRBV19 and TRBJ1-5; no reliable D call. CDR3 size: 14 residues. Germline V lookup: CDR1 LNHDA, CDR2 SQIVND (reference sequence). V was clipped by 1 base and J by 5 bases, with 9 bases between them.

The chain joins TRBV4-2 to TRBJ2-1, with D perhaps matching TRBD1 or TRBD2 (5 bases each). This CDR3 is 15 amino acids long. The ends were cut back, 6 bases at V and 4 bases at J, with 16 bases in the middle. Germline lookup yields CDR1 LGHNA and CDR2 YNFKEQ. The CDR3 DNA is TGTGCCAGCAGGAGGCTGAGGGACCAATACAATGAGCAGTTCTTC. Translating it yields CASRRLRDQYNEQFF.

V is TRBV21-1 and J is TRBJ1-1; the D call in the table, TRBD1, was not verified against the DNA. TRBV21-1 is an annotated pseudogene. The CDR3 consists of 14 residues. The chain's CDR3 is CASSKFIQGVVAFF. DNA of the CDR3: TGTGCCAGCAGCAAATTCATCCAGGGGGTAGTAGCTTTCTTT.

This clone was observed once. V gene TRBV9 combines with J gene TRBJ1-1, with unresolved D. The germline CDR1 and CDR2 sequences are SGDLS and YYNGEE. V was pared by 4 bases and J by 1 base, with 14 bases between. This CDR3 region has 15 residues. CDR3 amino acids: CASSPSGFGNTEAFF. The CDR3 region has the DNA TGTGCCAGCAGCCCTTCGGGGTTTGGGAACACTGAAGCTTTCTTT.

The V and J genes are TRBV5-4 and TRBJ1-1, with 8 bases aligning to TRBD1. J was trimmed by 1 base and V by 4 bases; bases with no gene match: 3. CDR3 length equals 14 residues. Germline V gene lookup returns CDR1 SGHNT and CDR2 YYREEE (reference sequence). This CDR3 is CASSGDRSNTEAFF. The CDR3 DNA is TGTGCCAGCAGCGGGGACAGGTCGAACACTGAAGCTTTCTTT.

This clone appeared a few times. The rearrangement links TRBV7-9 to TRBJ1-2, with 9 nucleotides matching TRBD1. Trimming removed 6 bases from V and 6 bases from J; junction bases left unmatched: 8. Germline CDR1 is SEHNR and CDR2 is FQNEAQ (reference sequence). CDR3 length: 14 amino acids. The CDR3 reads CASSTRTGVDGYTF. CDR3 nucleotides: TGTGCCAGCAGTACGAGGACAGGGGTAGATGGCTACACCTTC.

This sequence joins TRBV5-4 and TRBJ2-7, with D unclear. V lost 0 bases and J 2 bases, leaving 6 bases between the germline ends. The CDR3 has 13 amino acids. Germline loops: CDR1 SGHNT, CDR2 YYREEE (reference sequence). As DNA, the CDR3 is TGTGCCAGCAGCTTGGCTTCCACCTACGAGCAGTACTTC. It specifies CASSLASTYEQYF.

This clone was seen a few times. V and J are TRBV11-2 and TRBJ1-2; D might be TRBD1 (6 bases). CDR1 is SGHAT, CDR2 FQNNGV, per germline. V shed 10 bases and J shed 4 bases, with 16 bases lying between them. The CDR3 runs 13 residues. This CDR3 reads CAIMRGGGYGYTF. DNA of the CDR3: TGTGCCATCATGAGGGGGGGAGGCTATGGCTACACCTTC.

The chain combines TRBV9 with TRBJ1-4; 10 bases are shared with TRBD1. The CDR3 contains 15 residues. CDR1 is SGDLS, CDR2 YYNGEE, per germline. The J segment lost 8 bases and the V segment lost 2 bases, leaving 6 bases of the junction unmatched. For the CDR3, the DNA is TGTGCCAGCAGCGTCTCGACAGGGGGCGGGGAAAAACTGTTTTTT. This codes for CASSVSTGGGEKLFF.

The chain recombines TRBV28 with TRBJ1-2; 7 bases agree with TRBD1. Unmatched junction bases numbered 3, after V lost 5 bases and J lost 3 bases. This CDR3 has 13 amino acids. Germline CDR1 MDHEN, CDR2 SYDVKM. The CDR3 region has the DNA TGTGCCAGCAGTATGGGGACAGACTATGGCTACACCTTC. Protein sequence: CASSMGTDYGYTF.

This clone was detected once. The rearrangement joins TRBV10-2 to TRBJ2-2, with a weak D call TRBD2 (6 bases). The CDR3 length is 12 residues. CDR1 WSHSY and CDR2 SAAADI come from the germline V gene. The V and J ends lost 6 bases and 7 bases respectively, with 9 bases between them. The CDR3 sequence is CASSAAGGELFF. CDR3 in DNA: TGCGCCAGCAGCGCAGCGGGCGGGGAGCTGTTTTTT.

The sample holds one count of this clone. The CDR3 is CASTWDDYYGYTF. For the CDR3, the DNA is TGTGCCAGCACATGGGACGACTACTATGGCTACACCTTC. V is TRBV28 and J is TRBJ1-2; the D gene is possibly TRBD1 (5 bases). The germline V and J ends were trimmed by 7 bases and 3 bases, with 12 bases remaining between them. This CDR3 has 13 amino acids. Germline CDR1 MDHEN, CDR2 SYDVKM.